These 23 T cell receptor beta chains share one sample of origin, sequenced in a study of Tregs in tolerant kidney transplant recipients. TCRdb keeps only in-frame clones here, not all; method: immunoSEQ multiplex PCR. The sample data list approximately 31,000 clones. The material sequenced was CD8+ T cells from blood, taken before the transplant. The receptors stem from a human donor who received a combined kidney and bone marrow transplant.

About this clone itself: The read ends 3 residues before the CDR3 terminus; that terminus is restored from the germline J gene. This chain joins TRBV30 and TRBJ1-1, with TRBD1 as a possible D gene (5 bases). Deletions cut 2 bases from V and 3 bases from J, with 16 bases between. The CDR3 totals 15 residues. The germline gives CDR1 GTSNPN, CDR2 SVGIG (reference sequence). CDR3 region: CAWSPGGFKHTEAFF. The CDR3 DNA, read in part, is TGTGCCTGGAGTCCGGGGGGTTTCAAGCACACTGAA.

Note on this clone: The observed sequence ends 3 residues before the CDR3 terminus, with the missing tail filled in from the germline J gene. Distinct nucleotide sequences in the sample also encode this CDR3. V gene TRBV19 combines with J gene TRBJ1-1; 7 bases align to TRBD1. CDR1 LNHDA and CDR2 SQIVND come from the germline V gene (reference sequence). The junction had 3 bases not matched to a gene; V was cut back by 3 bases and J by 2 bases. The CDR3 sequence is 14 residues long. The CDR3 reads CASSIGTVNTEAFF. The sequenced part of the CDR3 DNA is TGTGCCAGTAGTATCGGGACAGTTAACACTGAA.

About this clone: The sequenced fragment ends 3 residues before the CDR3 boundary, so the rest is inferred from the germline J gene. The rearrangement links TRBV6-2 or TRBV6-3 to TRBJ2-7, with a weak D call TRBD2 (6 bases). The germline V and J ends were trimmed by 6 bases and 1 base, with 19 bases remaining between them. The CDR3 covers 16 residues. CDR1 is MNHEY, CDR2 SVGEGT, per germline. This chain's CDR3 is CASSPPPGDWSYEQYF. CDR3 DNA, as far as it was read: TGTGCCAGCAGCCCTCCCCCTGGGGACTGGTCCTACGAG.

On this clone: The observed sequence ends 3 residues before the CDR3 terminus, with the missing tail filled in from the germline J gene. The V and J genes are TRBV2 and TRBJ2-5; weak D call: TRBD1 (6 bases). V lost 8 bases, J lost 5 bases, and 15 bases lay in between. The CDR3 has 13 amino acids. Looked up from germline, CDR1 is SNHLY and CDR2 is FYNNEI. CDR3 bases read: TGTGCCAGCCGACAGGTCGTTACGGAGACC. Translating gives CASRQVVTET. In full, the CDR3 is CASRQVVTETQYF.

In regard to this clone: From the germline J gene comes the end of the CDR3, since the read stops 3 residues before it. The V call is TRBV6-2 or TRBV6-3, the J call TRBJ1-1; 7 bases fit TRBD1. Per germline, CDR1 MNHEY and CDR2 SVGEGT. The CDR3 contains 13 residues. Trimming took 4 bases from V and 3 from J; bases not matched to a gene: 2. CDR3 DNA, as far as it was read: TGTGCCAGCAGTTCCACAGGGGACACTGAA. Protein: CASSSTGDTE. The whole CDR3 protein is CASSSTGDTEAFF.

About this clone: The sequence runs out 3 residues before the end of the CDR3; the remainder is reconstructed from the germline J gene. The chain links TRBV29-1 to TRBJ2-7; the match to TRBD2 covers 7 bases. Germline CDR1 reads SQVTM; CDR2 reads ANQGSEA. Germline trimming cut 6 bases from V and 4 bases from J; bases unmatched to any gene: 12. The CDR3 is 14 residues long. This CDR3 reads CSVEGGGSSYEQYF. The covered CDR3 bases are TGCAGCGTGGAGGGCGGCGGGAGTTCTTACGAG.

Regarding this clone: The junction departs from germline at one end; a sequencing error may be responsible. The read halts 3 residues ahead of the CDR3 end, with the missing end drawn from the germline J gene. This chain connects TRBV7-9 to TRBJ2-7; D call uncertain. Germline CDR1 reads SEHNR; CDR2 reads FQNEAQ (reference sequence). The CDR3 is 12 residues long. Incomplete CDR3 DNA: TGCGCAATACGGGTCGGGTCCTACGAG. Amino acids: CAIRVGSYE. The entire CDR3 reads CAIRVGSYEQYF.

Worth noting for this clone: The read ends 3 residues early relative to the CDR3; the germline J gene fills the gap. This chain connects TRBV19 to TRBJ2-4, with D perhaps matching TRBD1 (5 bases). Deletions cut 6 bases from V and 0 bases from J, with 21 bases between. The CDR3 sequence is 18 residues long. Germline CDR1 reads LNHDA; CDR2 reads SQIVND (reference sequence). The covered CDR3 bases are TGTGCCAGTAGAGGGGTTTTGTGGGTTTCCCTAGCCAAAAACATT. Translation gives CASRGVLWVSLAKNI. The entire CDR3 protein is CASRGVLWVSLAKNIQYF.

A remark on this clone: The read halts 3 residues ahead of the CDR3 end, with the missing end drawn from the germline J gene. The genes are TRBV7-8 and TRBJ1-1; 8 bases line up with TRBD1. The germline V gene has CDR1 SGHVS and CDR2 FQNEAQ. V dropped 3 bases and J dropped 6; count of bases not matched to a gene: 3. This CDR3 region has 13 residues. CDR3 amino acids: CASSLGQVAEAFF. CDR3 bases read: TGTGCCAGCAGCTTGGGACAGGTCGCTGAA.

In regard to this clone: The CDR3 end is not reached by the read, which stops 3 residues before it; the germline J gene fills it in. The gene calls are TRBV19 and TRBJ2-7; 11 nucleotides agree with TRBD2. V lost 5 bases, J lost 2 bases, and 8 bases stayed unmatched. The CDR3 has 16 residues. Germline CDR1 and CDR2: LNHDA and SQIVND (reference sequence). Incomplete CDR3 DNA: TGTGCCAGTAGTTCCGCCTTAGCGGGAGGGACCTACGAG. Its translation: CASSSALAGGTYE. The CDR3 reads in full as CASSSALAGGTYEQYF. The variable domain in full, with the rest retrieved from reference TRBV19 and TRBJ2-7, is DGGITQSPKYLFRKEGQNVTLSCEQNLNHDAMYWYRQDPGQGLRLIYYSQIVNDFQKGDIAEGYSVSREKKESFPLTVTSAQKNPTAFYLCASSSALAGGTYEQYFGPGTRLTVT.

Worth noting for this clone: Read coverage stops 3 residues before the CDR3 terminus; the germline J gene supplies the remainder. The chain couples TRBV6-1 to TRBJ2-7; D remains unclear. Germline lookup yields CDR1 MNHNS and CDR2 SASEGT. CDR3 length equals 15 residues. V was pared by 4 bases and J by 0 bases, with 13 bases between. The CDR3 spells CASSARQDLSYEQYF. The DNA read from the CDR3 is TGTGCCAGCAGTGCACGTCAGGATCTCTCCTACGAG.

As to this clone: The read falls 3 residues short of the CDR3 end, and the missing part is taken from the germline J gene. The rearrangement uses TRBV7-8 and TRBJ2-5; TRBD1 might be the D (5 bases). Germline values: CDR1 SGHVS, CDR2 FQNEAQ. V was trimmed by 6 bases and J by 3 bases, leaving 11 bases between them. The CDR3 is made up of 13 amino acids. CDR3 DNA (partial): TGTGCCAGCAGAGGACAACTTAAAGAGACC. It is translated as CASRGQLKET. The CDR3, in full, reads CASRGQLKETQYF.

Details on this clone: Read sequence stops 3 residues before the CDR3 end, and the germline J gene provides the missing end. The chain combines TRBV6-2 or TRBV6-3 with TRBJ2-7, with TRBD2 identical over 9 bases. The CDR3 length is 17 residues. Germline assignment: CDR1 MNHEY and CDR2 SVGEGT. Trimming removed 0 bases from V and 4 bases from J; junction bases left unmatched: 10. The CDR3 bases that were read are TGTGCCAGCAGTTACTCCCTCGGCGGGGGACTAGCTTACGAG. This gives the protein CASSYSLGGGLAYE. The whole CDR3 protein reads CASSYSLGGGLAYEQYF.

Of note for this clone: The read falls 3 residues short of the CDR3 end, and the missing part is taken from the germline J gene. The chain carries TRBV7-6 and TRBJ2-7; D is perhaps TRBD1 (5 bases). Trimming removed 1 base from V and 1 base from J, with 17 bases in between. The germline V gene has CDR1 SGHVS and CDR2 FNYEAQ. The CDR3 spans 17 residues. The DNA read from the CDR3 is TGTGCCAGCAGCTTAGAGGTCCAGGGAAAAGGTTCCTACGAG. It encodes CASSLEVQGKGSYE. The CDR3 in its entirety is CASSLEVQGKGSYEQYF.

Notes on this clone: The read comes to an end 3 residues before the CDR3 does, leaving the germline J gene to fill in the end. V gene TRBV7-2 combines with J gene TRBJ2-7; D call uncertain. V lost 3 bases, J lost 5 bases, and 8 bases lay in between. This CDR3 has 12 amino acids. Germline CDR1 SGHTA, CDR2 FQGNSA. Incomplete CDR3 DNA: TGTGCCAGCAGCTTCGGTCTGGACGAG. It encodes CASSFGLDE. The entire CDR3 protein is CASSFGLDEQYF.

Concerning this clone: From the germline J gene comes the end of the CDR3, since the read stops 3 residues before it. The chain recombines TRBV2 with TRBJ1-4; the match to TRBD1 covers 7 bases. With 7 bases clipped from V and 3 bases from J, the junction kept 8 bases outside the gene matches. The CDR3 has 15 residues. Germline V gene sequence: CDR1 SNHLY, CDR2 FYNNEI. The sequenced part of the CDR3 DNA is TGTGCCAGCACAGGTGGGACAGAGGCTAATGAAAAA. It yields the protein CASTGGTEANEK. The entire CDR3 protein is CASTGGTEANEKLFF.

Details on this clone: Coverage ceases 3 residues before the CDR3 finishes, and the germline J gene fills in the end. The chain employs TRBV7-9 and TRBJ2-7, with D tentatively TRBD2 (6 bases). V was cut by 6 bases and J by 6 bases, with 12 bases left in between. CDR1 and CDR2 (germline): SEHNR, FQNEAQ (reference sequence). The CDR3 extends over 12 amino acids. This chain's CDR3 is CASSWGEVEQYF. CDR3 DNA, as far as it was read: TGTGCCAGCAGTTGGGGGGAGGTCGAG.

Of note for this clone: Read sequence stops 3 residues before the CDR3 end, and the germline J gene provides the missing end. V is TRBV19 and J is TRBJ1-2; TRBD1 aligns across 9 bases. The germline V gene encodes CDR1 LNHDA and CDR2 SQIVND (reference sequence). V lost 7 bases to trimming and J lost 6 bases; unmatched junction nucleotides: 15. The CDR3 is 16 residues long. The sequenced CDR3 bases are TGTGCCAGTACCTTATCAGTCTCCGGGACAGGGAATGGC. This encodes CASTLSVSGTGNG. The CDR3 as a whole reads CASTLSVSGTGNGYTF.

On this clone: With the read ending 3 residues before the CDR3 end, the germline J gene is used to fill in that end. The chain carries TRBV20-1 and TRBJ1-4; D unresolved. This CDR3 is built from 15 residues. V lost 0 bases to trimming and J lost 3 bases, with 11 bases between them. Germline V CDR1 and CDR2: DFQATT, SNEGSKA (reference sequence). The sequenced part of the CDR3 DNA is TGCAGTGCTAGAGATCTCGGTCGGGCTAATGAAAAA. Amino acid sequence: CSARDLGRANEK. The CDR3 in full is CSARDLGRANEKLFF.

Worth noting for this clone: The CDR3 is cut off 3 residues early in the read; its end comes from the germline J gene. The chain couples TRBV20-1 to TRBJ1-4; tentatively, D is TRBD1 (6 bases). This CDR3 spans 17 amino acids. The V end lost 5 bases, the J end lost 0 bases, and 19 bases lay between the germline ends. Germline V gives CDR1 DFQATT, CDR2 SNEGSKA (reference sequence). The CDR3 bases that were read are TGCAGTGCTCCTCGGGCAGGGGAGGTGGCAACTAATGAAAAA. This gives the protein CSAPRAGEVATNEK. In full, the CDR3 reads CSAPRAGEVATNEKLFF.

In the case of this clone: The DNA ends 3 residues before the CDR3 does, and the rest of the CDR3 is filled in from the germline J gene. This chain uses TRBV13 with TRBJ2-6; 9 nucleotides align to TRBD1. Germline V gene lookup returns CDR1 PRHDT and CDR2 FYEKMQ (reference sequence). The CDR3 runs 18 residues. The V and J ends lost 10 bases and 0 bases, in that order; junction bases with no gene match: 13. The CDR3 DNA, read in part, is TGTGCCACCCTTTTTGCGGACAGGGGCACCTCTGGGGCCAACGTC. It is translated as CATLFADRGTSGANV. The whole CDR3 region reads CATLFADRGTSGANVLTF.

As regards this clone: The missing CDR3 end, 3 residues past where the read stops, is filled in from the germline J gene. The chain employs TRBV7-4 and TRBJ1-6; 8 bases fit TRBD1. V trimming: 5 bases; J trimming: 9 bases; junction bases outside the gene matches: 15. The CDR3 totals 17 residues. Looked up from germline, CDR1 is SGHVT and CDR2 is SQSDAQ. CDR3 DNA (partial): TGTGCCAGCAGCCCTGACAGGGGAGTGGTAAGTAGTTCACCC. Translated: CASSPDRGVVSSSP. The entire CDR3 is CASSPDRGVVSSSPLHF.

In regard to this clone: The observed sequence ends 3 residues before the CDR3 terminus, with the missing tail filled in from the germline J gene. The chain employs TRBV13 and TRBJ1-3; 10 nucleotides align to TRBD1. With V trimmed by 5 bases and J by 3 bases, 4 bases remained unmatched. CDR3 length: 15 amino acids. The germline V gene encodes CDR1 PRHDT and CDR2 FYEKMQ (reference sequence). CDR3 in amino acids: CASSTTGGRGNTIYF. The DNA read from the CDR3 is TGTGCCAGCAGCACGACAGGGGGCCGTGGAAACACC.